The 13 T cell receptor beta chains presented below share a single source sample, sequenced in a study of T cell clonotyping in hematopoietic cell transplantation. Method: immunoSEQ multiplex PCR; TCRdb's copy keeps in-frame clones and lacks some. The sample consists of roughly 46,000 clones, about four fifths of them appearing once. Regarding time point: recipient sample about 28 days before transplant, after cytoreduction. Sequenced here: peripheral blood mononuclear cells, sampled before stem cell transplant. Receptors were obtained from a man aged 55 to 70 with myelodysplastic syndrome. Some clones in this sample may be carry-over from other donors' samples.

The chain couples TRBV5-1 to TRBJ2-7; D is ambiguous. Germline V gives CDR1 SGHRS, CDR2 YFSETQ. CDR3 length equals 16 residues. V gave up 1 base and J gave up 2 bases, with 16 bases separating them. The CDR3 DNA follows: TGCGCCAGCAGCTTGTTTCCCGTCCAATTGGCCTACGAGCAGTACTTC. This translates into CASSLFPVQLAYEQYF.

This chain uses TRBV6-6 with TRBJ2-3, with TRBD2 matching 7 bases. This CDR3 region has 16 residues. From germline, CDR1 is MNHNY and CDR2 SVGAGI (reference sequence). V trimming: 6 bases; J trimming: 6 bases; junction bases outside the gene matches: 15. The CDR3 nucleotides are TGTGCCAGCAGACCGTCCCGGGACTACGGGGTGGATACGCAGTATTTT. Translating it yields CASRPSRDYGVDTQYF.

This chain uses TRBV10-3 with TRBJ2-2; 11 bases align to TRBD1. In germline, CDR1 is ENHRY, CDR2 SYGVKD. Trimming removed 6 bases from V and 6 bases from J; junction bases left unmatched: 6. This CDR3 is built from 15 residues. The CDR3 DNA sequence: TGTGCCATCAGCGACGGGACAGGGGGGGCCGGGGAGCTGTTTTTT. It yields the protein CAISDGTGGAGELFF.

V gene TRBV30 combines with J gene TRBJ2-6; 11 bases are shared with TRBD1. Germline V gene lookup returns CDR1 GTSNPN and CDR2 SVGIG (reference sequence). The CDR3 contains 17 residues. With 3 bases clipped from V and 1 base from J, the junction kept 5 bases outside the gene matches. The chain's CDR3 is CAWSAGQGASGANVLTF. The DNA for the CDR3 is TGTGCCTGGAGCGCTGGACAGGGGGCTTCTGGGGCCAACGTCCTGACTTTC. The whole variable domain, filled in from reference TRBV30 and TRBJ2-6, reads SQTIHQWPATLVQPVGSPLSLECTVEGTSNPNLYWYRQAAGRGLQLLFYSVGIGQISSEVPQNLSASRPQDRQFILSSKKLLLSDSGFYLCAWSAGQGASGANVLTFGAGSRLTVL.

This clone is a singleton in its sample. The chain uses TRBV10-3 and TRBJ2-7, with unresolved D. The CDR3 sequence is 12 residues long. The V and J ends lost 6 bases and 3 bases respectively, with 9 bases between them. Germline loops: CDR1 ENHRY, CDR2 SYGVKD. CDR3 sequence reads: CAIRDTYYEQYF. As DNA, the CDR3 is TGTGCCATCAGAGACACATACTACGAGCAGTACTTC.

This clone has just a few counts. The chain combines TRBV10-1 with TRBJ1-2, with D perhaps TRBD1 (6 bases). The CDR3 covers 13 residues. V lost 4 bases and J lost 5, with 11 bases in between. Looked up from germline, CDR1 is WNHNN and CDR2 is SYGVQD (reference sequence). The CDR3 spells CASSATGPYGYTF. Here the CDR3 DNA reads TGCGCCAGCAGTGCAACAGGGCCGTATGGCTACACCTTC.

The chain combines TRBV6-6 with TRBJ2-1; 12 bases agree with TRBD1. V lost 6 bases to trimming and J lost 8 bases; unmatched junction nucleotides: 8. The CDR3 extends over 15 amino acids. Germline CDR1 and CDR2: MNHNY and SVGAGI (reference sequence). The chain's CDR3 is CASSYEGQGAYEQFF. Written as DNA, the CDR3 is TGTGCCAGCAGCTATGAGGGACAGGGGGCATATGAGCAGTTCTTC.

This chain links TRBV6-1 with TRBJ2-7, with no clear D. The ends were cut back, 2 bases at V and 6 bases at J, with 17 bases in the middle. The CDR3 covers 15 residues. The germline gives CDR1 MNHNS, CDR2 SASEGT. CDR3 residues: CASSEPALAKFEQYF. CDR3 coding DNA: TGTGCCAGCAGTGAACCCGCGCTCGCGAAATTCGAGCAGTACTTC.

The genes are TRBV5-1 and TRBJ2-7, with D perhaps being TRBD1 or TRBD2 (6 bases each). The V end lost 0 bases, the J end lost 7 bases, and 17 bases lay between the germline ends. The germline gives CDR1 SGHRS, CDR2 YFSETQ. The CDR3 consists of 15 residues. DNA of the CDR3: TGCGCCAGCAGCTTGGTTCCCCGGGGGCTGGGGGAGCAGTACTTC. It yields the protein CASSLVPRGLGEQYF.

The CDR3 loop is CAWKVGTGIGSYNSPLHF. The DNA for the CDR3 is TGTGCCTGGAAGGTTGGGACAGGGATAGGCTCCTATAATTCACCCCTCCACTTT. This rearrangement joins TRBV30 to TRBJ1-6, with 9 bases identical to TRBD1. The V gene's germline CDR1 is GTSNPN and CDR2 SVGIG (reference sequence). Germline trimming cut 4 bases from V and 0 bases from J; bases unmatched to any gene: 10. The CDR3 totals 18 residues.

The chain joins TRBV27 to TRBJ2-7; a possible D gene is TRBD2 (6 bases). The CDR3 has 14 residues. The ends were cut back, 5 bases at V and 4 bases at J, with 15 bases in the middle. CDR1 and CDR2 (germline): MNHEY, SMNVEV (reference sequence). In DNA form, the CDR3 reads TGTGCCAGCAGTCTAGGAGGGGCCAGGTACGAGCAGTACTTC. It is translated as CASSLGGARYEQYF.

In its sample, this clone was seen once. The J gene is TRBJ2-7, the V gene TRBV6-1, with 9 bases fitting TRBD1. J was trimmed by 4 bases and V by 1 base; bases with no gene match: 5. Germline CDR1 MNHNS, CDR2 SASEGT. CDR3 length equals 15 residues. Here the CDR3 reads CASSEGGTGSYEQYF. CDR3 bases: TGTGCCAGCAGTGAAGGGGGGACAGGGTCTTACGAGCAGTACTTC.

The chain joins TRBV6-1 to TRBJ2-7; TRBD1 is a possible D gene (6 bases). Germline loops: CDR1 MNHNS, CDR2 SASEGT. The CDR3 is 15 residues long. V was pared by 7 bases and J by 5 bases, with 21 bases between. CDR3 in DNA: TGTGCCAGCACCCAAGGTGGGGCAGGGGTCGACGAGCAGTACTTC. Its translation: CASTQGGAGVDEQYF.